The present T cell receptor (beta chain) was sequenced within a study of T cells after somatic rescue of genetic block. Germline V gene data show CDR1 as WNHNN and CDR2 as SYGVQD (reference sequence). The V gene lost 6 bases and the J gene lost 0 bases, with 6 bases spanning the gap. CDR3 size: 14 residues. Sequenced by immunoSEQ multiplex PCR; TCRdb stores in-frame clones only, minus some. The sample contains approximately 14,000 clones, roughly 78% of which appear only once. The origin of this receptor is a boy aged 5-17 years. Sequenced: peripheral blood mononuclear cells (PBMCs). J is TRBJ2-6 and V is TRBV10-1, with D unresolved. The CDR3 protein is CASSLCSGANVLTF. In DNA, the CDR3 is TGCGCCAGCAGCCTTTGCTCTGGGGCCAACGTCCTGACTTTC.